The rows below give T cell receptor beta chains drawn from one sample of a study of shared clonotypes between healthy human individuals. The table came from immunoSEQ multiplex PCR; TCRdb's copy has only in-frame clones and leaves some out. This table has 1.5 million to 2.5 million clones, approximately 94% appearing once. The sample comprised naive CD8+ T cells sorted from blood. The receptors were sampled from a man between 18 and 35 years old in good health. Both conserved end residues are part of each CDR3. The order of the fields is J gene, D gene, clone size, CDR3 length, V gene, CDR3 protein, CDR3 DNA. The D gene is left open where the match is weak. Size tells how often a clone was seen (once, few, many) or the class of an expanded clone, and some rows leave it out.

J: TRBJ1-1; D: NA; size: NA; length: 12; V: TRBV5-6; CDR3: CASSLGGWEAFF; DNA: TGTGCCAGCAGCTTGGGGGGATGGGAAGCTTTCTTT
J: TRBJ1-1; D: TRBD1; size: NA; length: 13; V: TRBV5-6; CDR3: CATRDSLNTEAFF; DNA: TGTGCCACCCGGGACAGTTTGAACACTGAAGCTTTCTTT
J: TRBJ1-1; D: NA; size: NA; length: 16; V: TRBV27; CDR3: CASTMSGGAMNTEAFF; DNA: TGTGCCAGCACCATGTCGGGAGGAGCTATGAACACTGAAGCTTTCTTT
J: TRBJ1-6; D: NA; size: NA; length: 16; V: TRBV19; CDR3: CASSLEGRMGDSPLHF; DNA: TGTGCCAGTAGTTTGGAGGGACGAATGGGGGATTCACCCCTCCACTTT
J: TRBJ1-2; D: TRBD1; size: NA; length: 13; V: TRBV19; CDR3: CASRDRVGDGYTF; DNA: TGTGCCAGCAGGGACAGGGTAGGTGATGGCTACACCTTC
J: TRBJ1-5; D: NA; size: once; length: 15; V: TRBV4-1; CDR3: CASSQVGVSNQPQHF; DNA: TGCGCCAGCAGCCAAGTTGGGGTTAGCAATCAGCCCCAGCATTTT
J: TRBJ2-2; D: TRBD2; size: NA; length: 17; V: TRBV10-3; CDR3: CAISEWGLAGNTGELFF; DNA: TGTGCCATCAGTGAGTGGGGACTAGCGGGTAACACCGGGGAGCTGTTTTTT
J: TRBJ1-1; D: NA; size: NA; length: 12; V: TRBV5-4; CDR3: CASSFDDTEAFF; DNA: TGTGCCAGCAGCTTTGACGACACTGAAGCTTTCTTT
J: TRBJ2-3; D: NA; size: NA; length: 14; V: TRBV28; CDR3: CASSLHSYTDTQYF; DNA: TGTGCCAGCAGTTTACACTCGTACACAGATACGCAGTATTTT
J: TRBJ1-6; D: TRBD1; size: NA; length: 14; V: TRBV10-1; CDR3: CASPWTGANSPLHF; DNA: TGCGCCAGCCCGTGGACAGGGGCAAATTCACCCCTCCACTTT
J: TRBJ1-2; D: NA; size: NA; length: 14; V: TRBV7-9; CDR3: CASSPTESAYGYTF; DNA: TGTGCCAGCAGCCCTACAGAGTCGGCCTATGGCTACACCTTC
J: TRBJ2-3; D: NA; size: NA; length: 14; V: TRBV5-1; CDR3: CASSSYPGTDTQYF; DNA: TGCGCCAGCAGCTCCTACCCGGGTACAGATACGCAGTATTTT
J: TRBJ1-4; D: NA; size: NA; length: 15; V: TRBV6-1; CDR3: CASSEASRTGEKLFF; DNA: TGTGCCAGCAGTGAAGCTAGTAGGACGGGGGAAAAACTGTTTTTT
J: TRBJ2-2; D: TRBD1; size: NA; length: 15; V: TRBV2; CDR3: CASSPTGGPTGELFF; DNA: TGTGCCAGCAGTCCGACAGGGGGCCCTACCGGGGAGCTGTTTTTT
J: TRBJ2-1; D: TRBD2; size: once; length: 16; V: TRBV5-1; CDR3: CASSYDLPPGGDEQFF; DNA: TGCGCCAGCAGTTACGACCTGCCCCCGGGAGGCGATGAGCAGTTCTTC
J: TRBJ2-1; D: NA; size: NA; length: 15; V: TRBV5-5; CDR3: CASSLLLSSYNEQFF; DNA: TGTGCCAGCAGCTTGCTGTTAAGCTCCTACAATGAGCAGTTCTTC
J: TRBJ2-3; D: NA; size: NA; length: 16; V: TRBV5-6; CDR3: CASSLAFSGSTDTQYF; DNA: TGTGCCAGCAGCTTGGCCTTTAGTGGGAGCACAGATACGCAGTATTTT
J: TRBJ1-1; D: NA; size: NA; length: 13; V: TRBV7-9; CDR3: CASSLGQRREAFF; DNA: TGTGCCAGCAGCCTAGGACAGAGGCGTGAAGCTTTCTTT
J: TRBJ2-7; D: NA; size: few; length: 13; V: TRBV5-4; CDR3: CASSFGGTPEQYF; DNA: TGTGCCAGCAGCTTTGGCGGGACTCCCGAGCAGTACTTC
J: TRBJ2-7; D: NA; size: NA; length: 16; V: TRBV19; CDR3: CASSAGPATSSYEQYF; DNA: TGTGCCAGTAGTGCCGGTCCCGCTACCAGCTCCTACGAGCAGTACTTC
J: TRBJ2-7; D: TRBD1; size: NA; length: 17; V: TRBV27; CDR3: CASSLIVTGTGTYEQYF; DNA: TGTGCCAGCAGTCTCATAGTAACCGGGACAGGGACATACGAGCAGTACTTC
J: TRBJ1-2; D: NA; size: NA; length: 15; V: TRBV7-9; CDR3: CASSRDSLRTYGYTF; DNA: TGTGCCAGCAGCCGTGACAGCTTAAGAACTTATGGCTACACCTTC
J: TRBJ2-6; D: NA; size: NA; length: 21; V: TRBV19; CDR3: CASSSRGYSGVRLSGANVLTF; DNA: TGTGCCAGTAGTTCCCGGGGTTATTCAGGGGTGAGGCTTTCTGGGGCCAACGTCCTGACTTTC
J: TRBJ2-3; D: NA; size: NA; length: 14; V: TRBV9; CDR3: CASSGLGGRDTQYF; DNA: TGTGCCAGCAGCGGCCTGGGGGGGCGCGATACGCAGTATTTT
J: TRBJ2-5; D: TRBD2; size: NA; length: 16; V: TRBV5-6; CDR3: CASSLGGLADQETQYF; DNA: TGTGCCAGCAGCTTGGGGGGACTAGCGGACCAAGAGACCCAGTACTTC
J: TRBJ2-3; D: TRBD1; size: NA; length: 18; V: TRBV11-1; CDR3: CASSLSLVGTGSTDTQYF; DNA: TGTGCCAGCAGCTTGTCGTTGGTGGGGACAGGGTCCACAGATACGCAGTATTTT
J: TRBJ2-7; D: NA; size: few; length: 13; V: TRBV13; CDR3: CASSLGDSYEQYF; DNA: TGTGCCAGCAGCTTAGGGGACAGCTACGAGCAGTACTTC
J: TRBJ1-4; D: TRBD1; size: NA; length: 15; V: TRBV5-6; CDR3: CASSYRDSSNEKLFF; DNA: TGTGCCAGCAGCTACCGGGACAGCTCTAATGAAAAACTGTTTTTT
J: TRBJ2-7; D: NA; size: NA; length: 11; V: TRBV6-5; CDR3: CASSGGNEQYF; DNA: TGTGCCAGCAGCGGGGGAAACGAGCAGTACTTC
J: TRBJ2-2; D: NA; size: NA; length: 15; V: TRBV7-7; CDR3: CASSPEVSNTGELFF; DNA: TGTGCTAGCAGCCCAGAGGTATCGAACACCGGGGAGCTGTTTTTT
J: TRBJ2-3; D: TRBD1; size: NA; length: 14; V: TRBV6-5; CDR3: CASSYGQGTDTQYF; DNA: TGTGCCAGCAGCTATGGACAGGGCACAGATACGCAGTATTTT